The 32 T cell receptor beta chains presented below share a single source sample, sequenced in a study of shared clonotypes between healthy human individuals. Assay: immunoSEQ multiplex PCR; the TCRdb copy retains only in-frame clones and omits some. Among hundreds of thousands of clones, around 78% were seen once, and the ten largest hold 13%. Material: PBMCs. These receptors were taken from a woman aged 40 to 50 in good health. Some clones in this sample may be carry-over from other donors' samples.

This clone was seen a few times. The chain uses TRBV5-1 and TRBJ2-7, with a tentative D call TRBD1 (6 bases). The CDR3 is 15 amino acids. V lost 9 bases, J lost 0 bases, and 19 bases lay in between. CDR1 is SGHRS, CDR2 YFSETQ, per germline. This chain's CDR3 is CATKLTGADSYEQYF. The DNA for the CDR3 is TGCGCCACCAAACTGACAGGAGCCGACTCCTACGAGCAGTACTTC.

The chain uses TRBV5-1 and TRBJ2-3; 9 bases match TRBD2. CDR1 and CDR2 from the germline V gene are SGHRS and YFSETQ. The CDR3 runs to 18 residues. The trim removed 1 base at V and 0 bases at J, leaving 9 bases unmatched. The CDR3 here is CASSLMVSGRRSTDTQYF. In nucleotides, the CDR3 is TGCGCCAGCAGCTTGATGGTTAGCGGGAGACGTAGCACAGATACGCAGTATTTT.

The sample holds a few counts of this clone. The rearrangement links TRBV6-5 to TRBJ2-7, with TRBD1 identical over 10 bases. With V trimmed by 6 bases and J by 3 bases, 5 bases remained unmatched. CDR3 size: 14 residues. The V gene's germline CDR1 is MNHEY and CDR2 SVGAGI. CDR3 residues: CASSRQGADYEQYF. The CDR3 coding sequence is TGTGCCAGCAGCCGACAGGGGGCGGACTACGAGCAGTACTTC.

This clone was observed a few times. The V gene is TRBV7-2, the J gene TRBJ2-3; the match to TRBD2 covers 9 bases. The CDR3 length is 18 residues. V was pared by 1 base and J by 2 bases, with 10 bases of the junction left unmatched. CDR1 SGHTA and CDR2 FQGNSA come from the germline V gene. The CDR3 sequence: CASSLEPLLAGYTDTQYF. The CDR3 nucleotides read TGTGCCAGCAGCTTAGAACCCCTCCTAGCGGGGTACACAGATACGCAGTATTTT. Looking up the rest from reference TRBV7-2 and TRBJ2-3 gives the full variable domain: GAGVSQSPSNKVTEKGKDVELRCDPISGHTALYWYRQSLGQGLEFLIYFQGNSAPDKSGLPSDRFSAERTGGSVSTLTIQRTQQEDSAVYLCASSLEPLLAGYTDTQYFGPGTRLTVL.

The sample holds a few counts of this clone. V gene TRBV28 combines with J gene TRBJ1-5, with a weak D call TRBD1 (5 bases). Germline V gene data show CDR1 as MDHEN and CDR2 as SYDVKM. Deletions cut 5 bases from V and 4 bases from J, with 18 bases between. This CDR3 region has 16 residues. CDR3 sequence (DNA): TGTGCCAGCAGTCCGACATGGGGCCTGGGAAATCAGCCCCAGCATTTT. Its protein is CASSPTWGLGNQPQHF.

Worth noting for this clone: The sample has other DNA sequences that encode this CDR3 too. The rearrangement uses TRBV7-9 and TRBJ2-2, with D perhaps matching TRBD1 or TRBD2 (6 bases each). Germline lookup yields CDR1 SEHNR and CDR2 FQNEAQ (reference sequence). The CDR3 consists of 17 residues. V gave up 1 base and J gave up 0 bases, with 12 bases separating them. CDR3 nucleotide sequence: TGTGCCAGCAGCTTAGTTGGGGGGCGGACGAACACCGGGGAGCTGTTTTTT. Its protein is CASSLVGGRTNTGELFF.

The V call is TRBV28, the J call TRBJ1-1; D not resolved. Trimming shortened V by 2 bases and J by 3 bases, and 13 bases separated the two germline ends. The germline gives CDR1 MDHEN, CDR2 SYDVKM. The CDR3 sequence is 15 residues long. CDR3 DNA: TGTGCCAGCAGTTTAGTTTGGGGATTGGACACTGAAGCTTTCTTT. Translated: CASSLVWGLDTEAFF. Based on the CDR3 plus reference TRBV28 and TRBJ1-1, the full variable domain is DVKVTQSSRYLVKRTGEKVFLECVQDMDHENMFWYRQDPGLGLRLIYFSYDVKMKEKGDIPEGYSVSREKKERFSLILESASTNQTSMYLCASSLVWGLDTEAFFGQGTRLTVV.

CDR3 sequence (DNA): TGTGCCAGCAGCGTCGGGGTGAGGGTCTCATCTGAAAAACTGTTTTTT. Amino acid sequence: CASSVGVRVSSEKLFF. The genes are TRBV9 and TRBJ1-4; D is unclear. V lost 2 bases, J lost 7 bases, and 18 bases lay in between. CDR3 size: 16 residues. The V gene's germline CDR1 is SGDLS and CDR2 YYNGEE.

The chain recombines TRBV29-1 with TRBJ2-6; D unclear. Trimming removed 6 bases at V and 2 bases at J, with 8 bases between. CDR3 length: 13 amino acids. The germline V gene has CDR1 SQVTM and CDR2 ANQGSEA. The CDR3 bases are TGCAGCGTCAGCACAGCTGGGGCCAACGTCCTGACTTTC. Translated, it gives CSVSTAGANVLTF.

V and J are TRBV5-4 and TRBJ1-4; D gene uncertain. The V gene's germline CDR1 is SGHNT and CDR2 YYREEE (reference sequence). Trimming pared 2 bases from V and 8 bases from J, leaving 10 bases between. The CDR3 contains 13 residues. The CDR3 is CASSFPNGEKLFF. CDR3 coding DNA: TGTGCCAGCAGCTTCCCAAATGGGGAAAAACTGTTTTTT.

The chain carries TRBV27 and TRBJ2-1; D possibly corresponds to TRBD2 (5 bases). The V end lost 6 bases, the J end lost 6 bases, and 12 bases lay between the germline ends. CDR1 MNHEY and CDR2 SMNVEV come from the germline V gene (reference sequence). The CDR3 is 13 amino acids. CDR3 sequence reads: CASSRLDFNEQFF. The CDR3 DNA reads TGTGCCAGCAGCCGCCTGGACTTCAATGAGCAGTTCTTC.

Regarding this clone: A far larger clone is a single base away, which makes a read error likely. The chain is built from TRBV13 and TRBJ2-3, with a tentative D call TRBD2 (5 bases). CDR1 is PRHDT, CDR2 FYEKMQ, per germline (reference sequence). Between the trimmed V and J ends, which lost 5 bases and 2 bases, there was a span of 14 bases. This CDR3 is built from 15 residues. Here the CDR3 reads CASSPPLGPTDTQYF. In DNA form, the CDR3 reads TGTGCCAGCAGCCCTCCACTAGGTCCCACAGATACGCAGTATTTT.

As regards this clone: A far larger clone is a single base away, which makes a read error likely. Because it lacks the conserved phenylalanine or tryptophan at the end, this CDR3 is likely a read error. V is TRBV29-1 and J is TRBJ2-7; 7 bases agree with TRBD1. The junction had 6 bases not matched to a gene; V was cut back by 6 bases and J by 4 bases. Germline V gene lookup returns CDR1 SQVTM and CDR2 ANQGSEA. The CDR3 has 12 residues. This chain's CDR3 is CSVGDSQYEQYL. The DNA for the CDR3 is TGCAGCGTGGGGGACAGTCAGTACGAGCAGTACCTC.

The rearrangement links TRBV19 to TRBJ1-5, with 9 bases that match TRBD1. With V trimmed by 0 bases and J by 7 bases, 7 bases remained unmatched. The CDR3 is 16 amino acids. Germline V gene lookup returns CDR1 LNHDA and CDR2 SQIVND (reference sequence). The CDR3 region is CASSIDPGTGPQPQHF. The CDR3 DNA reads TGTGCCAGTAGTATAGATCCCGGGACAGGGCCACAGCCCCAGCATTTT.

The chain uses TRBV5-1 and TRBJ2-7; a weak D match, TRBD2 (6 bases). V was shortened by 7 bases and J by 2 bases, with 16 bases between the two germline ends. The CDR3 runs 14 residues. Germline V gene lookup returns CDR1 SGHRS and CDR2 YFSETQ. DNA of the CDR3: TGCGCCAGCCAACCCGGGGGAATAACCTACGAGCAGTACTTC. Protein product: CASQPGGITYEQYF.

This sequence joins TRBV11-2 and TRBJ2-4; 8 positions match TRBD2. The trim removed 2 bases at V and 9 bases at J, leaving 6 bases unmatched. Germline CDR1 reads SGHAT; CDR2 reads FQNNGV. The CDR3 extends over 14 amino acids. CDR3 nucleotide sequence: TGTGCCAGCAGCTTACTAGCGGCGGGAGGCATTCAGTACTTC. Translated, it gives CASSLLAAGGIQYF.

V usage is TRBV7-3 and J usage is TRBJ2-1, with 7 bases lining up with TRBD2. This CDR3 is built from 17 residues. Germline lookup yields CDR1 SGHTA and CDR2 FQGTGA. With V trimmed by 5 bases and J by 3 bases, 13 bases remained unmatched. The CDR3 nucleotides are TGTGCCAGCAGCCAAGACGGGGCGGGAGACGTCTACAATGAGCAGTTCTTC. Its translation: CASSQDGAGDVYNEQFF.

The chain couples TRBV25-1 to TRBJ2-3; D call uncertain. V lost 8 bases and J lost 2, with 5 bases in between. Germline-derived CDR1 and CDR2 are MGHDK and SYGVNS. The CDR3 is 11 amino acids. The chain's CDR3 is CASSSTDTQYF. Written as DNA, the CDR3 is TGTGCCAGCTCATCCACAGATACGCAGTATTTT.

This clone was picked up a small number of times. The chain couples TRBV7-3 to TRBJ1-1; D not certain. The CDR3 sequence is 13 residues long. Germline V gives CDR1 SGHTA, CDR2 FQGTGA. The V end was cut by 8 bases, the J end by 2 bases, with 12 bases between. CDR3 protein: CASRSAENTEAFF. DNA of the CDR3: TGTGCCAGCCGCTCGGCAGAAAACACTGAAGCTTTCTTT.

The chain has TRBV18 and TRBJ2-3; 8 nucleotides agree with TRBD2. The germline V gene encodes CDR1 KGHSH and CDR2 LQKENI. The CDR3 has 16 amino acids. The J segment lost 2 bases and the V segment lost 0 bases, leaving 4 bases of the junction unmatched. This CDR3 is CASSPPSGTPTDTQYF. In DNA, the CDR3 is TGTGCCAGCTCACCACCTAGCGGGACCCCCACAGATACGCAGTATTTT.

The chain employs TRBV11-1 and TRBJ2-7, with 9 bases matching TRBD2. Trimming took 5 bases from V and 6 from J; bases not matched to a gene: 11. Per the germline V gene, CDR1 is SGHAT and CDR2 is FQDESV (reference sequence). The CDR3 extends over 15 amino acids. The chain's CDR3 is CASSPGSGRASEQYF. In nucleotides, the CDR3 is TGTGCCAGCAGCCCCGGTAGCGGGAGAGCATCCGAGCAGTACTTC.

The gene calls are TRBV19 and TRBJ1-1; no clear D gene. The CDR3 length is 17 residues. Germline-derived CDR1 and CDR2 are LNHDA and SQIVND (reference sequence). V shed 7 bases and J shed 0 bases, with 21 bases lying between them. Written as DNA, the CDR3 is TGTGCCAGTACGTCCCGGATCTCAGTCCAACTGAACACTGAAGCTTTCTTT. Its translation: CASTSRISVQLNTEAFF.

CDR3 DNA: TGCAGCGTTGAGGCCGTAGGAAATAATGAGCAGTTCTTC. It yields the protein CSVEAVGNNEQFF. This chain uses TRBV29-1 with TRBJ2-1; D remains ambiguous. The germline V gene has CDR1 SQVTM and CDR2 ANQGSEA. V was shortened by 3 bases and J by 7 bases, with 13 bases between the two germline ends. The CDR3 sequence is 13 residues long.

The chain is built from TRBV5-1 and TRBJ2-2; TRBD1 matches at 8 bases. Germline V lookup: CDR1 SGHRS, CDR2 YFSETQ. The CDR3 is 15 amino acids. Trimming cost V 5 bases and J 3 bases; bases outside gene matches: 6. In DNA, the CDR3 is TGCGCCAGCAGTGTGACAGGGGCGCACACCGGGGAGCTGTTTTTT. Residues: CASSVTGAHTGELFF.

The genes are TRBV11-2 and TRBJ2-7, with 11 positions matching TRBD2. The V gene's germline CDR1 is SGHAT and CDR2 FQNNGV. Trimming took 4 bases from V and 4 from J; bases not matched to a gene: 9. The CDR3 sequence is 16 residues long. The CDR3 DNA sequence: TGTGCCAGCAGCTCCCCCACCGGGACTAGCGGTTACGAGCAGTACTTC. Its protein product is CASSSPTGTSGYEQYF.

This clone was seen a few times. CDR3 nucleotide sequence: TGTGCCAGCAGCTTAGGGTACGGGGAAATCGACTACACCTTC. Protein product: CASSLGYGEIDYTF. The V gene is TRBV7-9, the J gene TRBJ1-2; D not certain. CDR1 is SEHNR, CDR2 FQNEAQ, per germline (reference sequence). Trimming took off 1 base at V and 10 bases at J, with 16 bases between the two ends. The CDR3 contains 14 residues.

This clone was observed at least ten times. The chain has TRBV7-8 and TRBJ1-1, with unresolved D. Germline CDR1 and CDR2: SGHVS and FQNEAQ. The CDR3 extends over 12 amino acids. Trimming stripped 1 base from V and 7 bases from J, with 7 bases between. The CDR3 nucleotides are TGTGCCAGCAGCTTAGACGGAGGTGAAGCTTTCTTT. Encoded protein: CASSLDGGEAFF.

Here the CDR3 DNA reads TGTGCCTGGGGGGACCTCGGAAGCTCTGGAAACACCATATATTTT. Encoded protein: CAWGDLGSSGNTIYF. The rearrangement uses TRBV30 and TRBJ1-3, with D possibly being TRBD1 (5 bases). Between the trimmed V and J ends, which lost 5 bases and 0 bases, there was a span of 14 bases. This CDR3 has 15 amino acids. Germline CDR1 and CDR2: GTSNPN and SVGIG (reference sequence).

The count of this clone is one. Only one base separates this from a far larger clonotype, so it likely reflects a read error. Other DNA sequences of this sample code for an identical CDR3. The J gene is TRBJ1-4, the V gene TRBV7-9; 10 bases align to TRBD1. Unmatched junction bases numbered 11, after V lost 5 bases and J lost 8 bases. The CDR3 totals 16 residues. Germline V CDR1 and CDR2: SEHNR, FQNEAQ (reference sequence). The chain's CDR3 is CASSQDLGTGAEKLFF. The CDR3 DNA sequence: TGTGCCAGCAGCCAAGATCTTGGGACAGGGGCCGAAAAACTGTTTTTT.

V and J are TRBV6-4 and TRBJ2-2; D is undetermined. The length of the CDR3 is 16 residues. The germline V gene has CDR1 MRHNA and CDR2 SNTAGT. Trimming removed 0 bases at V and 2 bases at J, with 10 bases between. This chain's CDR3 is CASSDSVEQNTGELFF. CDR3 nucleotide sequence: TGTGCCAGCAGTGACTCGGTGGAACAAAACACCGGGGAGCTGTTTTTT.

Of note for this clone: Different DNA sequences within this sample yield the same CDR3. The genes are TRBV5-4 and TRBJ1-2; possible D gene TRBD1, 5 bases. CDR1 SGHNT and CDR2 YYREEE come from the germline V gene (reference sequence). The CDR3 sequence is 14 residues long. V gave up 0 bases and J gave up 1 base, with 7 bases separating them. The CDR3 protein is CASSLGGDNYGYTF. CDR3 in DNA: TGTGCCAGCAGCTTGGGGGGGGATAACTATGGCTACACCTTC.

This clone was seen only a few times. The CDR3 DNA reads TGTGCCAGCAGCTTAGCTTCCTCCTGGGACAGGGGGCGTGGGCAGTACTTC. It is translated as CASSLASSWDRGRGQYF. The V and J genes are TRBV7-8 and TRBJ2-7, with 12 bases matching TRBD1. CDR1 and CDR2 (germline): SGHVS, FQNEAQ. The CDR3 spans 17 residues. The junction had 12 bases not matched to a gene; V was cut back by 0 bases and J by 9 bases.